This T cell receptor beta chain emerged from a study of cytomegalovirus exposure and HLA in healthy donors. Study-level information: Earlier sequencing of some 180 million T cells yielded nearly 120 million unique TCR beta sequences.

Study-level findings and limits: Later analysis associated a missense DCLRE1C variant with TCR beta V- and J-gene trimming. Productive rates of about 87% or about 30% were seen for most TCR beta V segments in an earlier analysis.

Regarding donors, all were healthy bone marrow donors. CDR3 length: 13 residues. The V segment lost 6 bases and the J segment 8 bases; nucleotides outside the gene matches: 6. Germline loops: CDR1 LNHDA, CDR2 SQIVND (reference sequence). The sample holds a few counts of this clone. The antigen remains unidentified. Primers: 60 Vbeta forward and 13 Jbeta reverse. Repertoires were generated with immunoSEQ multiplex PCR, while TCRdb's copy carries only in-frame clones and drops some. Of some 100,000 clones in the sample, approximately 77% were seen once. V usage is TRBV19 and J usage is TRBJ1-4, with TRBD1 identical over 7 bases. The receptor's source is a male donor in good health and CMV-seropositive. The sequenced sample consisted of PBMCs. The CDR3 DNA reads TGTGCCAGTAGGGAGACAGGGAGAGAAAAACTGTTTTTT. Its translation is CASRETGREKLFF.